The 8 T cell receptor beta chains below were found in one sample sequenced in a study of cytomegalovirus exposure and HLA in healthy donors. Researchers ran the PCR with 60 Vbeta and 13 Jbeta primers. The assay was immunoSEQ multiplex PCR, and TCRdb's table has in-frame clones only and misses some. The data contain 150,000 to 200,000 clones, approximately 78% of them singletons. The sequencing input was PBMCs. The receptors were gathered from a woman in her forties in good health and CMV-seronegative.

This chain joins TRBV6-6 and TRBJ1-3; D is unclear. From germline, CDR1 is MNHNY and CDR2 SVGAGI (reference sequence). The V end was cut by 4 bases, the J end by 2 bases, with 12 bases between. This CDR3 spans 15 amino acids. Here the CDR3 DNA reads TGTGCCAGCAGTTTTGCGGCGGGGACTGGAAACACCATATATTTT. This encodes CASSFAAGTGNTIYF.

The chain employs TRBV28 and TRBJ1-2, with 9 bases matching TRBD1. Germline-derived CDR1 and CDR2 are MDHEN and SYDVKM. The CDR3 has 15 amino acids. V was clipped by 6 bases and J by 5 bases; unmatched bases: 10. The DNA for the CDR3 is TGTGCCAGCAGAACACTTGGACAGGGGTTGTATGGCTACACCTTC. It encodes CASRTLGQGLYGYTF.

The chain employs TRBV5-1 and TRBJ2-7, with D possibly matching TRBD2 (5 bases). V shed 6 bases and J shed 4 bases, with 14 bases lying between them. CDR1 and CDR2 from the germline V gene are SGHRS and YFSETQ. The CDR3 runs to 13 residues. DNA for the CDR3: TGCGCCAGCAACGAGGGTGGCGGGTACGAGCAGTACTTC. This sequence encodes CASNEGGGYEQYF.

This chain connects TRBV10-3 to TRBJ2-1; TRBD2 matches at 8 bases. CDR1 is ENHRY and CDR2 is SYGVKD in the germline V gene. Trimming took 8 bases from V and 10 from J; bases not matched to a gene: 7. The CDR3 covers 12 residues. CDR3 DNA sequence: TGTGCCATCTCCGGGGGGGCGAGCGAGCAGTTCTTC. This encodes CAISGGASEQFF.

In its sample, this clone was seen a few times. The rearrangement joins TRBV27 to TRBJ2-7, with D perhaps TRBD2 (7 bases). The ends were cut back, 5 bases at V and 2 bases at J, with 13 bases in the middle. Germline CDR1 and CDR2: MNHEY and SMNVEV (reference sequence). The CDR3 extends over 14 amino acids. CDR3 loop: CASSLRGHTYEQYF. The CDR3 bases are TGTGCCAGCAGTCTGCGGGGGCACACCTACGAGCAGTACTTC.

The CDR3 DNA reads as TGTGCCAGCAGCCCCCGGGACAGATTTAATGAAAAACTGTTTTTT. It translates to CASSPRDRFNEKLFF. The chain employs TRBV7-8 and TRBJ1-4, with 7 bases lining up with TRBD1. CDR3 length equals 15 residues. Germline V gene data show CDR1 as SGHVS and CDR2 as FQNEAQ. With 5 bases clipped from V and 4 bases from J, the junction kept 7 bases outside the gene matches. The complete variable domain, with remaining parts taken from reference TRBV7-8 and TRBJ1-4, reads GAGVSQSPRYKVAKRGQDVALRCDPISGHVSLFWYQQALGQGPEFLTYFQNEAQLDKSGLPSDRFFAERPEGSVSTLKIQRTQQEDSAVYLCASSPRDRFNEKLFFGSGTQLSVL.

This clone was seen only a few times. The genes are TRBV2 and TRBJ1-1; TRBD1 agrees at 9 bases. Trimming took 4 bases from V and 3 from J; bases not matched to a gene: 3. Per the germline V gene, CDR1 is SNHLY and CDR2 is FYNNEI. The CDR3 consists of 14 residues. CDR3 region: CASSGRTGDTEAFF. CDR3 nucleotide sequence: TGTGCCAGCAGTGGACGGACAGGGGACACTGAAGCTTTCTTT.

The J gene is TRBJ2-7, the V gene TRBV7-2; TRBD1 matches at 12 bases. The V segment lost 6 bases and the J segment 4 bases; nucleotides outside the gene matches: 7. The CDR3 covers 15 residues. Germline assignment: CDR1 SGHTA and CDR2 FQGNSA. CDR3 bases: TGTGCCAGCAGTTGGGGACAGGGGGCGCCTTACGAGCAGTACTTC. Translation: CASSWGQGAPYEQYF.